The next 30 T cell receptor beta chains were all read from a single sample in a study of T cells in Graves' hyperthyroidism and ophthalmopathy. The CDR3 regions of TCR beta were amplified from RNA transcripts. During a first-round RT-PCR of the TCR CDR3, the HTBI primer set was used. TCRdb re-called the multiplex PCR reads with MiXCR, one entry per CDR3 protein. The sample lists 470,000 or so distinct CDR3 sequences; less than 25% were seen once. Sample: blood. The receptors were gathered from a man between 18 and 35 years old with Graves' hyperthyroidism.

This clonotype was counted many times. The chain has TRBV7-8 and TRBJ2-7; 7 bases line up with TRBD1. Germline loops: CDR1 SGHVS, CDR2 FQNEAQ. The CDR3 is 16 residues long. J was trimmed by 4 bases and V by 5 bases; bases with no gene match: 14. This CDR3 reads CASSRHRQGHQYEQYF. Here the CDR3 DNA reads TGTGCCAGCAGCAGGCACCGACAGGGACACCAGTACGAGCAGTACTTC.

This clonotype came up many times. The chain recombines TRBV6-1 with TRBJ2-5; unclear D gene. The germline V and J ends were trimmed by 4 bases and 2 bases, with 8 bases remaining between them. CDR3 length: 13 residues. Per germline, CDR1 MNHNS and CDR2 SASEGT. In DNA form, the CDR3 reads TGTGCCAGCAGTGTGAGCCCGCAAGAGACCCAGTACTTC. As protein: CASSVSPQETQYF.

In DNA form, the CDR3 reads TGTGCCAGCAGTTCCGGACTAGCGGGGGGGCTGTTTGAGTCGGGGGAGCAGTACTTC. Translation gives CASSSGLAGGLFESGEQYF. This chain links TRBV27 with TRBJ2-7; TRBD2 aligns across 15 bases. CDR1 and CDR2 from the germline V gene are MNHEY and SMNVEV (reference sequence). The J segment lost 7 bases and the V segment lost 4 bases, leaving 17 bases of the junction unmatched. The CDR3 has 19 amino acids.

A remark on this clonotype: This could be a read error, since a much larger clone is one nucleotide away. The V and J genes are TRBV30 and TRBJ1-1; D uncertain. V shed 1 base and J shed 7 bases, with 10 bases lying between them. Looked up from germline, CDR1 is GTSNPN and CDR2 is SVGIG (reference sequence). CDR3 length: 12 residues. The chain's CDR3 is CAWSETFLEAFF. The CDR3 DNA follows: TGTGCCTGGAGTGAGACCTTCCTTGAAGCTTTCTTT.

This clonotype was seen ten or more times. This may be a read error, as it is one base from a much larger clone. J is TRBJ2-7 and V is TRBV28, with a tentative D call TRBD2 (6 bases). Germline V gene data show CDR1 as MDHEN and CDR2 as SYDVKM. The CDR3 has 13 residues. Trimming took off 7 bases at V and 0 bases at J, with 10 bases between the two ends. In DNA, the CDR3 is TGTGCCAGCATGGACTACCTCTCCTACGAGCAGTACTTC. Its translation: CASMDYLSYEQYF.

The table lists this clonotype with many counts. The J gene is TRBJ2-7, the V gene TRBV11-2, with 10 bases matching TRBD1. The germline V gene encodes CDR1 SGHAT and CDR2 FQNNGV. The junction had 4 bases not matched to a gene; V was cut back by 6 bases and J by 2 bases. The CDR3 is made up of 14 amino acids. CDR3 loop: CASSLGQGAYEQYF. The CDR3 bases are TGTGCCAGCAGTCTCGGACAGGGGGCCTACGAGCAGTACTTC.

The V gene is TRBV10-3, the J gene TRBJ1-1; 7 nucleotides line up with TRBD1. CDR3 length equals 16 residues. Per germline, CDR1 ENHRY and CDR2 SYGVKD. V was clipped by 3 bases and J by 1 base; unmatched bases: 8. Here the CDR3 DNA reads TGTGCCATCAGTGACCCACCCGACAGGGAGAACACTGAAGCTTTCTTT. Protein: CAISDPPDRENTEAFF.

This clonotype was recorded a few times. The V and J genes are TRBV27 and TRBJ1-5; maybe TRBD1 (5 bases). The V end was cut by 5 bases, the J end by 7 bases, with 12 bases between. Germline V gene lookup returns CDR1 MNHEY and CDR2 SMNVEV (reference sequence). This CDR3 has 13 amino acids. CDR3 sequence reads: CASSVIQGQPQHF. The DNA of the CDR3 is TGTGCCAGCAGTGTAATTCAGGGCCAGCCCCAGCATTTT.

The sample holds many counts of this clonotype. The chain carries TRBV28 and TRBJ1-1, with D unclear. V lost 3 bases to trimming and J lost 6 bases, with 8 bases between them. This CDR3 spans 12 amino acids. Germline V lookup: CDR1 MDHEN, CDR2 SYDVKM. The CDR3 sequence is CASSFLGSEAFF. In nucleotides, the CDR3 is TGTGCCAGCAGTTTCTTGGGGTCTGAAGCTTTCTTT.

This clonotype was observed many times. The rearrangement joins TRBV7-8 to TRBJ2-6; D not certain. Germline V CDR1 and CDR2: SGHVS, FQNEAQ. This CDR3 has 16 amino acids. V lost 3 bases, J lost 2 bases, and 11 bases lay in between. The DNA for the CDR3 is TGTGCCAGCAGCTTCGGTCCGAGCCCTGGGGCCAACGTCCTGACTTTC. Translation: CASSFGPSPGANVLTF.

This sequence joins TRBV29-1 and TRBJ2-7; 7 nucleotides match TRBD2. This CDR3 spans 12 amino acids. From germline, CDR1 is SQVTM and CDR2 ANQGSEA. V lost 4 bases to trimming and J lost 4 bases; unmatched junction nucleotides: 4. The CDR3 loop reads CSVVPAGYEQYF. CDR3 DNA sequence: TGCAGCGTTGTCCCAGCGGGGTACGAGCAGTACTTC.

There are many counts of this clonotype. The rearrangement uses TRBV6-1 and TRBJ1-3, with D possibly being TRBD1 (5 bases). With 3 bases removed from V and 2 bases from J, the gap between germline ends came to 11 bases. Germline CDR1 and CDR2: MNHNS and SASEGT. The CDR3 is made up of 15 amino acids. The CDR3 coding sequence is TGTGCCAGCAGTGACACAGGAATACCTGGAAACACCATATATTTT. Translation: CASSDTGIPGNTIYF.

The CDR3 coding sequence is TGTGCCAGCAGCCAAGACCTGATGGGGTGGGAGACCCAGTACTTC. Its protein product is CASSQDLMGWETQYF. This chain connects TRBV4-2 to TRBJ2-5; D gene unclear. The V end was cut by 0 bases, the J end by 5 bases, with 13 bases between. Germline assignment: CDR1 LGHNA and CDR2 YNFKEQ. This CDR3 contains 15 residues.

Only a few counts were recorded for this clonotype. The V call is TRBV18, the J call TRBJ1-5; D may be TRBD1 (6 bases). V lost 1 base to trimming and J lost 5 bases, with 15 bases between them. Germline CDR1 KGHSH, CDR2 LQKENI. This CDR3 has 16 residues. In DNA form, the CDR3 reads TGTGCCAGCTCACCACGGACAGCCGGAGGGGATCAGCCCCAGCATTTT. Protein product: CASSPRTAGGDQPQHF.

This clonotype was counted at least ten times. This chain links TRBV5-5 with TRBJ1-2; 9 positions agree with TRBD1. Germline CDR1 and CDR2: SGHKS and YYEKEE (reference sequence). The CDR3 has 16 amino acids. Trimming took 4 bases from V and 5 from J; bases not matched to a gene: 12. The CDR3 loop is CASSKPGQGIGYGYTF. CDR3 nucleotide sequence: TGTGCCAGCAGCAAACCGGGACAGGGAATAGGGTATGGCTACACCTTC.

The gene calls are TRBV30 and TRBJ2-4, with 8 positions matching TRBD2. Germline CDR1 and CDR2: GTSNPN and SVGIG (reference sequence). The junction had 4 bases not matched to a gene; V was cut back by 4 bases and J by 5 bases. The CDR3 loop spans 13 amino acids. CDR3 protein: CAWTPGGQNIQYF. In DNA, the CDR3 is TGTGCCTGGACCCCGGGGGGGCAAAACATTCAGTACTTC.

As to this clonotype: The conserved phenylalanine or tryptophan is not found at the CDR3 terminus, so this likely reflects a read error. V is TRBV4-1 and J is TRBJ1-3; D ambiguous. V was cut by 0 bases and J by 4 bases, with 16 bases left in between. Germline V gene data show CDR1 as MGHRA and CDR2 as YSYEKL. The CDR3 spans 17 residues. The CDR3 reads CASSQEEGFPRGNTIYV. Written as DNA, the CDR3 is TGCGCCAGCAGCCAAGAGGAAGGGTTTCCGCGGGGAAACACCATATATGTT.

Many counts were recorded for this clonotype. The CDR3 bases are TGCAGTGCTAGATCTGGGACTAGCGGGCCCAAAGAGACCCAGTACTTC. Protein product: CSARSGTSGPKETQYF. This chain connects TRBV20-1 to TRBJ2-5; 12 bases fit TRBD2. V gave up 2 bases and J gave up 3 bases; unmatched junction bases: 7. The CDR3 loop spans 16 amino acids. Germline V CDR1 and CDR2: DFQATT, SNEGSKA (reference sequence).

This clonotype was detected many times. The chain links TRBV6-2 or TRBV6-3 to TRBJ2-2; 12 nucleotides line up with TRBD2. The germline V gene has CDR1 MNHEY and CDR2 SVGEGT. The CDR3 is 17 amino acids. V lost 3 bases, J lost 0 bases, and 2 bases stayed unmatched. In nucleotides, the CDR3 is TGTGCCAGCAGTTATCTAGCGGGGGGGCCGAACACCGGGGAGCTGTTTTTT. Amino acids: CASSYLAGGPNTGELFF.

At least ten counts were recorded for this clonotype. The chain is built from TRBV20-1 and TRBJ1-1; D possibly corresponds to TRBD1 (6 bases). Germline CDR1 and CDR2: DFQATT and SNEGSKA (reference sequence). There are 11 residues in the CDR3. CDR3 sequence: CSPGVTTEAFF. CDR3 nucleotide sequence: TGCAGCCCAGGGGTTACCACTGAAGCTTTCTTT.

Worth noting for this clonotype: This CDR3 fails to terminate in the conserved phenylalanine or tryptophan, so it likely reflects a read error. It is unclear where the CDR3 begins or ends on the DNA, so no DNA is shown, and the CDR3 is as TCRdb lists it. The V call is TRBV27, the J call TRBJ2-7; TRBD2 was called by the table and not checked on the DNA. The CDR3 numbers 11 amino acids, ends counted. Germline lookup yields CDR1 MNHEY and CDR2 SMNVEV (reference sequence). CDR3 loop: CASSYGPALTS.

The table lists this clonotype with many counts. The rearrangement links TRBV6-1 to TRBJ2-2, with unresolved D. V was cut by 8 bases and J by 1 base, with 11 bases left in between. The CDR3 has 14 residues. Per the germline V gene, CDR1 is MNHNS and CDR2 is SASEGT. The CDR3 protein is CASGGVMNTGELFF. Here the CDR3 DNA reads TGTGCCAGCGGTGGGGTAATGAACACCGGGGAGCTGTTTTTT.

This clonotype was recorded many times. This chain uses TRBV5-1 with TRBJ1-2; 8 nucleotides match TRBD1. V dropped 4 bases and J dropped 4; count of bases not matched to a gene: 3. Germline loops: CDR1 SGHRS, CDR2 YFSETQ. This CDR3 comprises 13 residues. The CDR3 spells CASSRTGIYGYTF. The DNA of the CDR3 is TGCGCCAGCAGCCGGACAGGGATCTATGGCTACACCTTC. The variable domain in full, with the rest retrieved from reference TRBV5-1 and TRBJ1-2, is KAGVTQTPRYLIKTRGQQVTLSCSPISGHRSVSWYQQTPGQGLQFLFEYFSETQRNKGNFPGRFSGRQFSNSRSEMNVSTLELGDSALYLCASSRTGIYGYTFGSGTRLTVV.

The J gene is TRBJ1-2, the V gene TRBV12-3 or TRBV12-4, with 7 nucleotides matching TRBD1. Trimming at V came to 5 bases and at J to 8 bases, leaving 8 bases not matched to a gene. CDR3 length equals 13 residues. This CDR3 is CASSPTGVRGYTF. DNA of the CDR3: TGTGCCAGCAGTCCTACAGGGGTTCGCGGCTACACCTTC.

The chain's CDR3 is CASSWEVSYEQYF. The CDR3 DNA is TGCGCCAGCAGCTGGGAAGTTTCCTACGAGCAGTACTTC. The chain uses TRBV5-1 and TRBJ2-7; D gene unclear. Germline V gene lookup returns CDR1 SGHRS and CDR2 YFSETQ. V lost 3 bases and J lost 1, with 8 bases in between. The CDR3 runs 13 residues.

In its sample, this clonotype was seen a few times. The chain carries TRBV4-1 and TRBJ2-5; 7 bases match TRBD2. The CDR3 is 14 amino acids. V shed 4 bases, J shed 5 bases, and the junction held 7 bases outside the gene matches. Germline V gives CDR1 MGHRA, CDR2 YSYEKL. The CDR3 spells CASSPLSSGETQYF. The CDR3 bases are TGCGCCAGCAGCCCGCTCAGTAGCGGGGAGACCCAGTACTTC.

This clonotype was observed at least ten times. This chain uses TRBV9 with TRBJ2-5; 7 nucleotides line up with TRBD2. V was clipped by 2 bases and J by 4 bases; unmatched bases: 5. The CDR3 sequence is 14 residues long. Germline V gene data show CDR1 as SGDLS and CDR2 as YYNGEE. The CDR3 loop is CASSVGRARETQYF. DNA of the CDR3: TGTGCCAGCAGCGTGGGGAGGGCCAGAGAGACCCAGTACTTC. Supplemented by reference TRBV9 and TRBJ2-5, the full variable domain reads DSGVTQTPKHLITATGQRVTLRCSPRSGDLSVYWYQQSLDQGLQFLIQYYNGEERAKGNILERFSAQQFPDLHSELNLSSLELGDSALYFCASSVGRARETQYFGPGTRLLVL.

This chain joins TRBV27 and TRBJ1-6; a weak D match, TRBD1 (5 bases). The germline CDR1 and CDR2 sequences are MNHEY and SMNVEV (reference sequence). The germline V and J ends were trimmed by 4 bases and 8 bases, with 12 bases remaining between them. The CDR3 extends over 14 amino acids. CDR3 loop: CASSSGDFYSPLHF. CDR3 nucleotide sequence: TGTGCCAGCAGTTCGGGGGACTTCTATTCACCCCTCCACTTT.

The chain has TRBV4-1 and TRBJ1-1; D is unresolved. Trimming cost V 2 bases and J 7 bases, with 8 bases left between them. There are 12 residues in the CDR3. Germline V CDR1 and CDR2: MGHRA, YSYEKL. Here the CDR3 reads CASSQLDGEAFF. DNA for the CDR3: TGCGCCAGCAGCCAATTGGACGGTGAAGCTTTCTTT.

This clonotype appeared a few times. CDR3 residues: CASSLAWTPNTEAFF. The CDR3 coding sequence is TGTGCCAGCAGCCTAGCGTGGACACCCAACACTGAAGCTTTCTTT. This chain joins TRBV3-1 and TRBJ1-1; a possible D gene is TRBD1 (5 bases). The ends were cut back, 4 bases at V and 2 bases at J, with 14 bases in the middle. The CDR3 contains 15 residues. Looked up from germline, CDR1 is LGHDT and CDR2 is YNNKEL (reference sequence).